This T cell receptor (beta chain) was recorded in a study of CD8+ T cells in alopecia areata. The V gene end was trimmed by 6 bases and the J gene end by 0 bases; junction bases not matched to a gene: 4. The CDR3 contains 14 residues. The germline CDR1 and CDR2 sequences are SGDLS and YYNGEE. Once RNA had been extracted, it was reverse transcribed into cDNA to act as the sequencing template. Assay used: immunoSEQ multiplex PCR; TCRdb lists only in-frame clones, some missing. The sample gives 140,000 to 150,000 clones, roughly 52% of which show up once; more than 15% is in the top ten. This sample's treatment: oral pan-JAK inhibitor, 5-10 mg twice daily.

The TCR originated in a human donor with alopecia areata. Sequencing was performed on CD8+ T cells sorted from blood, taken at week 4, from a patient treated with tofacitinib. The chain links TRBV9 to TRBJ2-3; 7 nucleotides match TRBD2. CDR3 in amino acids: CASTVGGSTDTQYF. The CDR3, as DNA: TGTGCCAGCACCGTGGGGGGGAGCACAGATACGCAGTATTTT. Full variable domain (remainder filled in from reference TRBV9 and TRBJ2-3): DSGVTQTPKHLITATGQRVTLRCSPRSGDLSVYWYQQSLDQGLQFLIQYYNGEERAKGNILERFSAQQFPDLHSELNLSSLELGDSALYFCASTVGGSTDTQYFGPGTRLTVL.